This T cell receptor (beta chain) was identified in a study of cytomegalovirus exposure and HLA in healthy donors (dated by TCRdb to 2017 to 2019). A note on the overall study: In an earlier analysis of under 600 of the donors, 276 Gb of sequence data and 100 million or so unique TCR beta sequences from about 190 million T cells were reported. An early release that covered roughly 600 HLA-typed donors contained about 300 gigabases of sequencing data and 75 million to 100 million unique TCR sequences. Of the 398 genotyped donors, roughly 80% fell in the genetic ancestry cluster associated with self-reported Caucasian donors. The study aimed to test whether signatures of past pathogen exposure could be identified by cataloging public T cell receptors. Using immunosequencing, the study profiled T cell repertoires from around 680 subjects and related those repertoires to cytomegalovirus serostatus. Besides the first cohort of roughly 640 subjects, a separate validation cohort made up of around 120 different subjects was used. The study combined high-throughput TCR immunosequencing, statistical association of individual TCRs with disease status, and machine learning to predict cytomegalovirus infection status. A later analysis re-examined previously published TCR beta repertoires from more than 600 donors and added high-resolution HLA genotyping to investigate patterns of TCR occurrence. In the later analysis, no new phenotypic data were used to find candidate immune exposures; instead, reliance was placed on TCR beta sequences and their occurrence across donors. In an earlier analysis of about 590 of the donors, high-throughput TCR beta sequencing was used to judge whether each TCR beta V gene segment behaved as functional or pseudogenic. Alongside the repertoire data, information on donor age, sex, ethnicity and CMV serostatus was compiled. A later genetic analysis took genome-wide SNP genotypes for about three fifths of the roughly 670 donors and used that subset as a discovery cohort. All discovery cohort repertoires had been generated using a single sequencing platform. Both class I and class II loci were covered by HLA typing, at four-digit resolution. Typing coverage differed by locus: A, B, C, DRB1 and DQB1 were typed in about 629-640 donors, DQA1 in about 550, DPA1 in 600 to 610, and DPB1 in about 450. Four to six DR-DQ haplotypes were handled as single units for association and clustering, since linkage in the cohort was strong. Among some 400 genotyped donors of the cohort, an average of roughly 230,000 unique TCR beta nucleotide sequences was sequenced per donor, of which about 20% were non-productive. Summary of the overall study and its limitations: In a later genetic analysis, fewer N-insertions in productive TCRs were reported among donors in an Asian-associated ancestry cluster than the approximately 670-donor mean. A later analysis reported that several top co-occurrence clusters appeared linked to parvovirus B19, influenza, CMV and Epstein-Barr virus. Some IMGT-functional V segments, including TRBV6-2 and TRBV6-3, could not be told apart with the 87-base-pair reads, so those segments were excluded. The authors suggested that the approach could potentially be extended to other disease states and immunological phenotypes. In a later analysis, some 18,000 TCR beta sequences were associated with specific HLA alleles at a false discovery rate of 0.05. Approximately 16 rarely observed V segments, including chromosome 9 orphons, were excluded from the earlier analysis of approximately 500 of the donors because counts were too low. In this cohort, only TCR beta chains were sequenced, and detectable features were limited by the absence of alpha or paired-chain data. The only immune exposure information available for the cohort was CMV serostatus. When HLA alleles, especially DR and DQ, strongly co-occurred, TCR associations were difficult to assign to individual alleles. A few of the identified cytomegalovirus-associated TCR beta chains were confirmed in vitro to be specific for cytomegalovirus antigens. In an earlier analysis of 500 to 650 of the donors, most TCR beta V segments appeared in productive rearrangements about 87% or about 30% of the time, broadly matching IMGT annotations. A further reported finding was that TCR beta sequences accurately predicted the HLA-A and HLA-B alleles for most subjects in the first cohort. Correlated functional status among segregating V segments might be attributable to linkage disequilibrium, but an unknown experimental factor could not be ruled out. The classifier was reported to diagnose cytomegalovirus status with high specificity and sensitivity in both the original cohort and the validation cohort. A later analysis found that TCR association rates varied across HLA loci, with DRB1 alleles showing the most associated TCRs and HLA-C alleles the fewest. The sequencing pipeline was judged likely to have produced a cluster of highly shared sequence variants as a technical artifact. Presence/absence analyses assumed roughly uniform sequencing depth across donors, an assumption that may not hold. Because HLA typing was unavailable for some donors at each locus, only the typed subset was used in association tests. A total of 150 to 200 TCR beta chains were listed by the study as associated with cytomegalovirus. While some public TCRs were present in many individuals, most TCR sequences turned up only very rarely across donors. A later genetic analysis associated a missense DCLRE1C variant with V-gene and J-gene trimming of TCR beta chains, and an independent cohort replicated the association. Most CMV-associated TCR beta chains appeared to be HLA-restricted in a later analysis, and the HLA associations seemed to be driven largely by CMV exposure. In a later analysis, HLA-associated TCR beta chains showed more clonal expansion and lower generation probabilities than non-associated chains that were equally common.

The table lists this clone with a few counts. This clone's antigen is unknown. One base away there is no much larger clone; base qualities are not given. The cohort consisted of 666 healthy bone marrow donors. At the time of sampling, all cohort members were nominally healthy, though unrecorded immune exposures were likely present. The donor was CMV seronegative and belonged to the group of 350 to 400 seronegative cohort members. Each donor provided a peripheral blood sample, and peripheral blood mononuclear cells were used for TCR beta sequencing. Genomic DNA extraction from the blood cell samples was performed with the Qiagen DNeasy Blood Extraction Kit. The V end loses 0 bases and the J end loses 6 bases, and a stretch of 12 bases separates them. There are 14 amino acids in the CDR3, from cysteine to phenylalanine inclusive. Only the CDR3 region is kept as DNA, spanning 42 bases read in frame from base 1. CDR1 and CDR2 are read off the germline V gene as MGHRA and YSYEKL.

Library prep was done by the immunoSEQ multiplex PCR assay. For the multiplex PCR, a mixture combining 60 forward primers for TCR Vbeta segments and 13 reverse primers for TCR Jbeta segments was used. A multiplex PCR assay on genomic DNA amplified the CDR3 region of rearranged TCR beta genes. On the Illumina HiSeq System, the amplified TCR beta libraries were sequenced as 87-base-pair reads. Per the original workflow: A later analysis tallied 75 million to 95 million unique TCR beta chains across the 640 or so repertoires, and approximately 12 million of those chains were shared by two or more donors. A nearest-neighbor algorithm error-corrected the raw reads and collapsed the reads into unique sequences, merging closely related sequences to remove PCR and sequencing errors. Alignment of CDR3 sequences to IMGT reference sequences was used to assign V, D and J gene segments. For a sequence to be retained, a match of at least six nucleotides was required to both a V gene segment and a J gene segment. A rearrangement was called productive if the CDR3 had no stop codons and remained in frame with V and J, and every other rearrangement was called non-productive. CDR3 was defined by IMGT convention, running from the second conserved V-encoded cysteine to the conserved J-encoded phenylalanine. Sequences without an unambiguous match to a single V gene segment were excluded from the earlier analysis of about 630 of the donors. An earlier analysis of several hundred of the donors called V segments functional above 56.7% productive rearrangements and segregating when the between-donor standard deviation exceeded 5%. A statistical classification framework was built for diagnosing cytomegalovirus status from the catalog of TCR beta chain sequences. V and J gene assignment, in a later analysis, came from comparing TCR nucleotide sequences with IMGT/GENE-DB human TR gene sequences. The TCRdist pipeline was used in a later analysis to assign CDR3 sequences and most-parsimonious VDJ recombination scenarios. In a later analysis, every TCR beta chain was defined by the combination of its CDR3 amino acid sequence and its V-gene family, and reads without a unique V-gene family were dropped. A later analysis removed 450 to 600 highly shared, low-generation-probability nucleotide sequences to deal with suspected cross-contamination and a sequencing artifact. For each public chain, a later analysis derived a clonal expansion index from normalized ranks of inferred template counts within each repertoire. In a later analysis, generation probabilities were computed with a VDJ recombination model fitted to out-of-frame rearrangements, and the resulting probabilities were checked against IGoR. Hypergeometric tests were used in a later analysis to score TCR-TCR, TCR-HLA and TCR-CMV co-occurrence, with a repertoire-size bias correction applied to the TCR pairs. False discovery rates were estimated in a later analysis by permuting HLA or CMV assignments 20 times. A later analysis grouped co-occurring TCRs with DBSCAN, adding TCRdist sequence similarity when clustering within HLA-allele-positive subsets. Repertoires with fewer than 30,000 or more than 120,000 public chains, plus five repertoires with anomalous nucleotide sharing, were excluded from co-occurrence clustering. TCRdb obtained this table from immuneACCESS and retained in-frame rearrangements with V and J assigned. These tables miss some clones; where compared with another copy, unresolved V genes account for less than half of the shortfall, and the remainder is unexplained. V and J calls and clone size are given by that table; D and trimming were obtained from the DNA. This sample lists about 94,000 clones; 75% to 85% were detected once. The leading ten clones occupy approximately 3.8% of the sample.

This receptor was taken from a woman in her thirties or forties in good health and CMV-seronegative. The sequence is built from TRBV4-1 and TRBJ2-7; no D gene call is confident. Material: PBMCs. The CDR3 here reads CASSQEAPPGEQYF. The DNA sequence is as follows: TGCGCCAGCAGCCAAGAGGCCCCACCTGGCGAGCAGTACTTC.